The clone carrying this T cell receptor beta chain was counted between two and nine times. Its antigen remains unknown. This sample stems from a study of T cell repertoires in cytomegalovirus infection. For the study at large: Public TCR beta signatures indicated both CMV infection and matching HLA type.

The CDR3 extends over 15 amino acids. V was clipped by 3 bases and J by 8 bases; unmatched bases: 10. From germline, CDR1 is SGHDT and CDR2 YYEEEE. MiXCR was run by TCRdb on the reads, yielding one entry per CDR3 protein. The sample includes 700,000 to 900,000 distinct CDR3 sequences, roughly 29% of them seen just once. V usage is TRBV5-6 and J usage is TRBJ2-1; 8 nucleotides agree with TRBD2. This sequence originates from a human donor in good health (CMV status not recorded). Some clones in this sample may be carry-over from other donors' samples. Specimen: cultured CD8+ T cells from PBMCs, collected from culture after CMV antigen stimulation. The CDR3, as DNA: TGTGCCAGCAGCTCTGCTAGCGGGTGGAAGGATGAGCAGTTCTTC. Encoded protein: CASSSASGWKDEQFF.